This entry describes one T cell receptor (beta chain). Its antigen is unknown. As TCR cDNA was made by 5'RACE template switching, a universal primer site and UMIs were added. One entry per CDR3 protein results from TCRdb running MiXCR on the 5' RACE reads. The sample includes approximately 340,000 distinct CDR3 sequences, about 8.7% of them seen just once. The entry originates in a study of T cells after yellow fever vaccination. Across the study: Low-cell-number fractions were prepared with SMART-Seq v4 Ultra Low Input. Findings and limits, study-wide: Some clonotypes, a small share, were shared between CD4 and CD8 compartments.

The CDR3 runs to 14 residues. The V gene's germline CDR1 is SGHRS and CDR2 YFSETQ. V lost 0 bases and J lost 4, with 10 bases in between. The source was PBMCs, collected on the day of the first yellow fever vaccination. The source is a man younger than 35 who received the YFV17D yellow fever vaccine. This chain joins TRBV5-1 and TRBJ1-2, with D uncertain. CDR3 coding DNA: TGCGCCAGCAGCTTGGAGTACCAGCGCTATGGCTACACCTTC. Protein sequence: CASSLEYQRYGYTF.